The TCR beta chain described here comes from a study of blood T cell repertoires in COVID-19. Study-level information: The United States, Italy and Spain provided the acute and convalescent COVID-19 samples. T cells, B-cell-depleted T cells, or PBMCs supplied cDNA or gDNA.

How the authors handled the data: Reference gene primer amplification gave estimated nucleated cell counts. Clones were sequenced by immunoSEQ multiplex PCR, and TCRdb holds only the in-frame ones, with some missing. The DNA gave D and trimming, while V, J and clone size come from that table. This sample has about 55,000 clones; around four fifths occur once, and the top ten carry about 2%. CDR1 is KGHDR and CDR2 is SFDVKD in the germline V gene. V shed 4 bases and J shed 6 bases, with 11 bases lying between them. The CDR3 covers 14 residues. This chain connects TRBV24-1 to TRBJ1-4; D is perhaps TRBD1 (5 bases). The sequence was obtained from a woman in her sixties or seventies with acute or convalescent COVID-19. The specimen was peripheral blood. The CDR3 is CATSEGTPDEKLFF. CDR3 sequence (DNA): TGTGCCACCAGTGAAGGGACTCCCGATGAAAAACTGTTTTTT.